This paragraph covers one T cell receptor (beta chain) sequence. The antigen remains undetermined. This specimen comes from a study of monozygotic twins with cystic fibrosis. Study-level background: With about 15 PCR cycles, barcoded libraries came from around 3 micrograms of fragmented DNA. Study-wide results and caveats: In 13 of 16 pairs, V gene usage was closest to the co-twin's.

Repertoires were generated with immunoSEQ multiplex PCR, while TCRdb's copy carries only in-frame clones and drops some. The sample lists about 35,000 clones, just over 65% occurring once. Looked up from germline, CDR1 is MGHRA and CDR2 is YSYEKL. V was clipped by 5 bases and J by 5 bases, with 12 bases between them. The CDR3 has 13 residues. This TCR was sampled from a girl aged 5 to 17 with cystic fibrosis. Input material: blood. This chain connects TRBV4-1 to TRBJ2-5; D might be TRBD1 (6 bases). As DNA, the CDR3 is TGCGCCAGCAGCAGGGGGATGTTGGAGACCCAGTACTTC. Residues: CASSRGMLETQYF.